This T cell receptor beta chain was profiled in a study of read filtering for tumor transcriptome and immune sequencing. The V and J ends lost 2 bases and 6 bases respectively, with 11 bases between them. Per germline, CDR1 SGHTA and CDR2 FQGNSA. This CDR3 spans 14 amino acids. Molecular barcoded adaptors covering alpha/delta and beta/gamma chains were used on around 370 ng RNA. TCRdb re-called the reads through MiXCR, storing one row per CDR3 protein. The sample holds 40,000 or so distinct CDR3 sequences, 13% seen once. The receptor was derived from a donor at least 40 years old with multiple myeloma. The chain has TRBV7-2 and TRBJ2-1; D ambiguous. The material sequenced was a population of CD138-negative cells sorted from bone marrow. CDR3 region: CASSLFLGANEQFF. CDR3 in DNA: TGTGCCAGCAGCTTATTTTTGGGCGCCAATGAGCAGTTCTTC.